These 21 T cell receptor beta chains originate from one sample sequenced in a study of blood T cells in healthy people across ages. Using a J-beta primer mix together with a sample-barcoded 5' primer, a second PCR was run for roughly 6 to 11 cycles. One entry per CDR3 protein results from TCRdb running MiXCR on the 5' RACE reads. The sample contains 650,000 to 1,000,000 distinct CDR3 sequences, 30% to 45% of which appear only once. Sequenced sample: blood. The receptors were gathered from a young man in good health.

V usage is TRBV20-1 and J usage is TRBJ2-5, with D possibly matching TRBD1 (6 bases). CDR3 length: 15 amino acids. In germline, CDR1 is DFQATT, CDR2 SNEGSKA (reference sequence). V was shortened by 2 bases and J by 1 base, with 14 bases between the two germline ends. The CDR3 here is CSARKPTGFQETQYF. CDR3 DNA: TGCAGTGCTAGAAAACCCACAGGGTTCCAAGAGACCCAGTACTTC.

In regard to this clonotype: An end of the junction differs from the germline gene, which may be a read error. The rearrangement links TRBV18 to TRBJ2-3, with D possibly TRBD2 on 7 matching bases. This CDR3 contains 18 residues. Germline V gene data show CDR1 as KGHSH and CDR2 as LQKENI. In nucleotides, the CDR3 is TGTGCCAGCCCACCCGGACTTGCGGGGGCCCTAAGCACAGATACGCAGTATTTT. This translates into CASPPGLAGALSTDTQYF.

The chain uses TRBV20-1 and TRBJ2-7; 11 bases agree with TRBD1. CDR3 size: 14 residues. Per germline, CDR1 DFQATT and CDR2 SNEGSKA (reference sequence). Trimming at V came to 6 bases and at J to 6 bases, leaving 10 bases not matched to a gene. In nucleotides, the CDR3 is TGCAGTGCCAAAGGCGGGACAGGGGGTTCCGAGCAGTACTTC. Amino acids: CSAKGGTGGSEQYF.

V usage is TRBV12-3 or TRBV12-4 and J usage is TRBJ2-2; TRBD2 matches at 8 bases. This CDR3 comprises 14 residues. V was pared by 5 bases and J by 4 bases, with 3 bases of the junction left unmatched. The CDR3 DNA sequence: TGTGCCAGCAGTCCCGGGGGGGCCACCGGGGAGCTGTTTTTT. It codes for CASSPGGATGELFF.

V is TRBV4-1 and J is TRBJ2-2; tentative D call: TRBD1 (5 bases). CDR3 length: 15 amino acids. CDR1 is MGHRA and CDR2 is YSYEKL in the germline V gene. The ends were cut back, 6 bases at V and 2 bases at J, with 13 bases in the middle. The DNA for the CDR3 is TGCGCCAGCAGGGCAGGGATGCCCAACACCGGGGAGCTGTTTTTT. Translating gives CASRAGMPNTGELFF.

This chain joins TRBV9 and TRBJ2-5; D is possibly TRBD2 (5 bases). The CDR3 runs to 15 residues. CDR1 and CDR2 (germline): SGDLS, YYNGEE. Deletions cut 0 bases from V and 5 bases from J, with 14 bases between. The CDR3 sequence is CASSVGGISEETQYF. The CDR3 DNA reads TGTGCCAGCAGCGTAGGAGGGATTTCGGAGGAGACCCAGTACTTC.

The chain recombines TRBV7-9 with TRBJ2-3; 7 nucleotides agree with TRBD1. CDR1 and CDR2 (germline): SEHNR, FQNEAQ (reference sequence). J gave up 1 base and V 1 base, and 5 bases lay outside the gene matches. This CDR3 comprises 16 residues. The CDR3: CASSLGKTGGTDTQYF. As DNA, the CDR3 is TGTGCCAGCAGCTTAGGAAAAACAGGGGGCACAGATACGCAGTATTTT.

DNA for the CDR3: TGTGCCAGCAGCCACCACTCTGGGGCCAACGTCCTGACTTTC. Amino acids: CASSHHSGANVLTF. This chain connects TRBV12-3 or TRBV12-4 to TRBJ2-6; the D is unclear. V dropped 6 bases and J dropped 0 bases, with 6 bases sitting between them. The CDR3 length is 14 residues.

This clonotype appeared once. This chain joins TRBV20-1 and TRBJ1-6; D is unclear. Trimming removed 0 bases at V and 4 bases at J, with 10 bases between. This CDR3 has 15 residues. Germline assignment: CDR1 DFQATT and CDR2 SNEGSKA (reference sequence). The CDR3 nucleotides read TGCAGTGCTAGAGACAAAGTCGCGTATAATTCACCCCTCCACTTT. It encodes CSARDKVAYNSPLHF.

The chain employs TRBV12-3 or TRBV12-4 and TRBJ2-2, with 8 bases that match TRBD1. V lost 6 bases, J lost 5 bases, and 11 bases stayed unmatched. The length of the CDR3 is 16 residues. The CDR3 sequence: CASSMRQGARTGELFF. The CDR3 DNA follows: TGTGCCAGCAGCATGAGGCAGGGGGCGCGGACCGGGGAGCTGTTTTTT.

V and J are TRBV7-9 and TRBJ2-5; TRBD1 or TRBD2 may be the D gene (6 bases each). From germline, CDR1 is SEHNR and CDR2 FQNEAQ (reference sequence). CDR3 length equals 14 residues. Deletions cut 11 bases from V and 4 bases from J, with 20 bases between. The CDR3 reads CACPRGGGGETQYF. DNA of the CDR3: TGTGCCTGCCCCCGAGGGGGAGGTGGAGAGACCCAGTACTTC.

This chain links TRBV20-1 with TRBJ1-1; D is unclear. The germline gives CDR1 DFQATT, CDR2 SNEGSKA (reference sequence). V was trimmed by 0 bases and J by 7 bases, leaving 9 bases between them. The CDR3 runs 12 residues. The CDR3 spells CSARESGGEAFF. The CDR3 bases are TGCAGTGCTAGAGAATCAGGCGGTGAAGCTTTCTTT.

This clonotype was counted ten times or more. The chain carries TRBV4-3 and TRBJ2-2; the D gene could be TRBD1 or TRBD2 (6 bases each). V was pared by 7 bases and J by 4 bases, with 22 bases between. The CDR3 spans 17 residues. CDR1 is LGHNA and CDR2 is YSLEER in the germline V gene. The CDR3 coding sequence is TGCGCCAGCACTGAAGATTCCCCGGGGGCAGGCACCGGGGAGCTGTTTTTT. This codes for CASTEDSPGAGTGELFF.

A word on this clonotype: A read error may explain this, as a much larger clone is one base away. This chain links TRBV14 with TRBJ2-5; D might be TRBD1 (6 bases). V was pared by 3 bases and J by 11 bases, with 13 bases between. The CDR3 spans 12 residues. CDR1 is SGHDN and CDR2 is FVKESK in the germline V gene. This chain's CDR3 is CASSHRGYGQYF. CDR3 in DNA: TGTGCCAGCAGCCACAGGGGCTACGGGCAGTACTTC.

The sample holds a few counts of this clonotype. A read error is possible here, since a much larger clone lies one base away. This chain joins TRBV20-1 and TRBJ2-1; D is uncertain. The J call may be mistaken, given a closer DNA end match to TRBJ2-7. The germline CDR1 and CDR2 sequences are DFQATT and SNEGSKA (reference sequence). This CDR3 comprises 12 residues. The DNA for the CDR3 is TGCAGTGCAAACTCAGGTTACAATGAGCAGTACTTC. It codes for CSANSGYNEQYF.

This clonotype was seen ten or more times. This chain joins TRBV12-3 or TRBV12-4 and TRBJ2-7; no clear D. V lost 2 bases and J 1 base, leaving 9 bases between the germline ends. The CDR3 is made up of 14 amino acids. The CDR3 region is CASSLSGRSYEQYF. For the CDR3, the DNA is TGTGCCAGCAGTTTATCGGGCAGGTCCTACGAGCAGTACTTC.

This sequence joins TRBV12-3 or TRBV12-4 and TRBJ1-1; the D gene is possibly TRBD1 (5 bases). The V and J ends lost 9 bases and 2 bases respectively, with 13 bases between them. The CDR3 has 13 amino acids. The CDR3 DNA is TGTGCCAGTGTTCCGGGACTTAACACTGAAGCTTTCTTT. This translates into CASVPGLNTEAFF.

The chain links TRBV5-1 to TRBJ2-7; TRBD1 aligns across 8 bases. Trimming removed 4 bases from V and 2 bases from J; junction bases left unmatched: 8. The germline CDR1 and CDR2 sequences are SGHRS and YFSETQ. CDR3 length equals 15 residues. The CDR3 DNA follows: TGCGCCAGCAGCGCAGCTATGGGACAGGCCTACGAGCAGTACTTC. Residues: CASSAAMGQAYEQYF.

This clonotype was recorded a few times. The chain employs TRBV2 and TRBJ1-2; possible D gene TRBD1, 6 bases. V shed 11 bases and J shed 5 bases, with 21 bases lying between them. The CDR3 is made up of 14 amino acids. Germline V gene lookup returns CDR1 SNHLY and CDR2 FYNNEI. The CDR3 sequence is CADRGDTIGYGYTF. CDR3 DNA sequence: TGTGCCGATAGGGGGGACACCATTGGGTATGGCTACACCTTC.

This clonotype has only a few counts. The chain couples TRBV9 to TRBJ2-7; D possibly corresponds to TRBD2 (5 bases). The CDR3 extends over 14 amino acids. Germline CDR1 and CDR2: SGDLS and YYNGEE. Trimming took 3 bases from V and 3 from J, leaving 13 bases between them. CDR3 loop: CASSANPGYYEQYF. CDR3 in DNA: TGTGCCAGCAGCGCAAACCCGGGATACTACGAGCAGTACTTC. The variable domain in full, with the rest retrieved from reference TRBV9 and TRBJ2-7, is DSGVTQTPKHLITATGQRVTLRCSPRSGDLSVYWYQQSLDQGLQFLIQYYNGEERAKGNILERFSAQQFPDLHSELNLSSLELGDSALYFCASSANPGYYEQYFGPGTRLTVT.

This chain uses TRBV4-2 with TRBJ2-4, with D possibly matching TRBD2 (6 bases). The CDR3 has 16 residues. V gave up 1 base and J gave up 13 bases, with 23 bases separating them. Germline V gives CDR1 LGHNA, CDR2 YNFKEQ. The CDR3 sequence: CASSQGSWREYNEQYF. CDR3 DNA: TGTGCCAGCAGCCAAGGTTCCTGGAGGGAATACAATGAGCAGTACTTC.